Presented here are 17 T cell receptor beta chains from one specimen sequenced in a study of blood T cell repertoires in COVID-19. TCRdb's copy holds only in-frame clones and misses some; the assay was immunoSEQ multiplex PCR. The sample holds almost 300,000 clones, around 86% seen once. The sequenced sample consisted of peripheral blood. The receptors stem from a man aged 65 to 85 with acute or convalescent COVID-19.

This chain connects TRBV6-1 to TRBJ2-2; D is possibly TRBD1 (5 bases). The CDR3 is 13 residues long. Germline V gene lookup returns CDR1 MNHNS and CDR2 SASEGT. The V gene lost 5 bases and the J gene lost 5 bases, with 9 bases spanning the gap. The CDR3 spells CASSYYRTGELFF. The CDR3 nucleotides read TGTGCCAGCAGTTATTACAGGACCGGGGAGCTGTTTTTT.

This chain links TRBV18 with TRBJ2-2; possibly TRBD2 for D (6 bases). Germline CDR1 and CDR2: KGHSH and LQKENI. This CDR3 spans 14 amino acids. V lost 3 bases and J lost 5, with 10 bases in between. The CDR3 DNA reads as TGTGCCAGCTCACCCGGGACTCGGACCGGGGAGCTGTTTTTT. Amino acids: CASSPGTRTGELFF.

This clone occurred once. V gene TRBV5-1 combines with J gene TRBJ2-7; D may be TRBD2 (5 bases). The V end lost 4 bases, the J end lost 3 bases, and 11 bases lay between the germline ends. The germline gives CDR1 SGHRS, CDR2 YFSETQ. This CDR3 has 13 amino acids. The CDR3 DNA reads TGCGCCAGCAGCGGAGGTAGTTACTACGAGCAGTACTTC. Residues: CASSGGSYYEQYF.

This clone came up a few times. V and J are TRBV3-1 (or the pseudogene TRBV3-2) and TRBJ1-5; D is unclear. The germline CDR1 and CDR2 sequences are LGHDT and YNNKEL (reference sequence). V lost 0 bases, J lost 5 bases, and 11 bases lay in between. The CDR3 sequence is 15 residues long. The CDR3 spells CASSQDLNSYQPQHF. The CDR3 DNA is TGTGCCAGCAGCCAAGATCTGAACAGTTATCAGCCCCAGCATTTT.

The CDR3 DNA sequence: TGTGCCAGCAGTTACGGACAGGGTGGCGGCTACACCTTC. This encodes CASSYGQGGGYTF. The V call is TRBV6-2 or TRBV6-3, the J call TRBJ1-2, with TRBD1 matching over 8 bases. This CDR3 contains 13 residues. Germline V lookup: CDR1 MNHEY, CDR2 SVGEGT. J was trimmed by 8 bases and V by 2 bases; bases with no gene match: 4.

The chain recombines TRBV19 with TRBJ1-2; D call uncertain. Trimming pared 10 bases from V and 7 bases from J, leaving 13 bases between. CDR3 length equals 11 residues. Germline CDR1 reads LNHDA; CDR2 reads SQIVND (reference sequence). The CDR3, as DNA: TGTGCCACATCGTCCCTACCTGGCTACACCTTC. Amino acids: CATSSLPGYTF.

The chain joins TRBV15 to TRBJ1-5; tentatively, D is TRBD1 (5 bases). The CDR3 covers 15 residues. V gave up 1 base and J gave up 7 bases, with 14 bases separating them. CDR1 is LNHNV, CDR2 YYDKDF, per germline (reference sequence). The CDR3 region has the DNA TGTGCCACCAGCAGAGTGATTGGGGCGCGGCAGCCCCAGCATTTT. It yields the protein CATSRVIGARQPQHF. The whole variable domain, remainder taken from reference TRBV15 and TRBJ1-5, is DAMVIQNPRYQVTQFGKPVTLSCSQTLNHNVMYWYQQKSSQAPKLLFHYYDKDFNNEADTPDNFQSRRPNTSFCFLDIRSPGLGDTAMYLCATSRVIGARQPQHFGDGTRLSIL.

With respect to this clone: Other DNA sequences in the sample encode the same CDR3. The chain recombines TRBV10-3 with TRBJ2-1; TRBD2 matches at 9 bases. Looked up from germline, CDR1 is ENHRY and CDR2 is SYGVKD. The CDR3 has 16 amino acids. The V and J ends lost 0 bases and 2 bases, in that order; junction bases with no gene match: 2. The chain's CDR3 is CAISESSGGTYNEQFF. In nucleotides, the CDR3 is TGTGCCATCAGTGAGTCGAGCGGGGGGACCTACAATGAGCAGTTCTTC.

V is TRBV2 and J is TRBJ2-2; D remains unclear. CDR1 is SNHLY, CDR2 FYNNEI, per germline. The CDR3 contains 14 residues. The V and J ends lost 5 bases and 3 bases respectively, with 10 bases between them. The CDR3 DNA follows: TGTGCCAGCAGTCCCCCACGGGACACCGGGGAGCTGTTTTTT. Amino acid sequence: CASSPPRDTGELFF.

The CDR3 bases are TGTGCCAGCAGCCTAGTAGCGGGGGGGCTGACTAGCACAGATACGCAGTATTTT. It translates to CASSLVAGGLTSTDTQYF. The V gene is TRBV7-2, the J gene TRBJ2-3, with TRBD2 matching 11 bases. The V and J ends lost 5 bases and 0 bases, in that order; junction bases with no gene match: 10. Germline CDR1 and CDR2: SGHTA and FQGNSA. The CDR3 runs 18 residues.

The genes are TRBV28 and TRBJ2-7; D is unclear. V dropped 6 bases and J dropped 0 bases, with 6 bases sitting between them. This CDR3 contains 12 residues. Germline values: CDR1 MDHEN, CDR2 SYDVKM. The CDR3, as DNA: TGTGCCAGCAGGAGGTCCTCCTACGAGCAGTACTTC. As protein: CASRRSSYEQYF.

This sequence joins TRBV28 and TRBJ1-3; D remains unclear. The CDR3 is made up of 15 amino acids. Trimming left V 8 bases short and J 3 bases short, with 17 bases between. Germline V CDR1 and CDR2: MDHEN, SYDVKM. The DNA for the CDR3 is TGTGCCAGCTTCGGGAGTAGAGATTTTGGAAACACCATATATTTT. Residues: CASFGSRDFGNTIYF. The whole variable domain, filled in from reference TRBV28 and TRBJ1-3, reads DVKVTQSSRYLVKRTGEKVFLECVQDMDHENMFWYRQDPGLGLRLIYFSYDVKMKEKGDIPEGYSVSREKKERFSLILESASTNQTSMYLCASFGSRDFGNTIYFGEGSWLTVV.

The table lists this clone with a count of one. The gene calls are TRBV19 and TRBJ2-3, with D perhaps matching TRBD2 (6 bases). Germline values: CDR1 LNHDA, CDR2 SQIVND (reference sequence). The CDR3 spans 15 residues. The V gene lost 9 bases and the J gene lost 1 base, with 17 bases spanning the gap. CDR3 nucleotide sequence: TGTGCCAGCGGGAGTCGGGACTCGGGCACAGATACGCAGTATTTT. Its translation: CASGSRDSGTDTQYF.

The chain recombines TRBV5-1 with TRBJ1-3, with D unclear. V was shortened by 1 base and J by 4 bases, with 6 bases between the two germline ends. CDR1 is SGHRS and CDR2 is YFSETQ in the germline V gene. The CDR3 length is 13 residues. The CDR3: CASSLQSGNTIYF. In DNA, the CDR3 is TGCGCCAGCAGCTTGCAGTCGGGAAACACCATATATTTT.

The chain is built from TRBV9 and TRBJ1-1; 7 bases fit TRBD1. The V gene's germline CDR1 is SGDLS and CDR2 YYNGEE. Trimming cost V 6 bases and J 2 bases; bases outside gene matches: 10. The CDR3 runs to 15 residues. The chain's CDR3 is CASTPPDRVNTEAFF. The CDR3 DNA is TGTGCCAGCACCCCCCCCGACAGGGTTAACACTGAAGCTTTCTTT.

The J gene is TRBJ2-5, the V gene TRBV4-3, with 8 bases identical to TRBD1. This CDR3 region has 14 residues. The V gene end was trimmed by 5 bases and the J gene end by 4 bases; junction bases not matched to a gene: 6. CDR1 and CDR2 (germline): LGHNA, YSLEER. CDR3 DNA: TGCGCCAGCAGCGCTGGGCAGGGGGCAGAGACCCAGTACTTC. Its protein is CASSAGQGAETQYF.

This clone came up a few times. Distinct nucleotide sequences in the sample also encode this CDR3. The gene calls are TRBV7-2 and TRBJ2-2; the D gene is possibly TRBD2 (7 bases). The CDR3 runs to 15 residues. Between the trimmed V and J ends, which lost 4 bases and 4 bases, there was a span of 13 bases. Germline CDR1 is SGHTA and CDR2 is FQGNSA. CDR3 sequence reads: CASSSGGLGTGELFF. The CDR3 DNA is TGTGCCAGCAGCTCCGGGGGGCTTGGCACCGGGGAGCTGTTTTTT.